This TCR beta chain was sequenced in a study of blood T cell repertoires in COVID-19. The overall study: Acute-phase and convalescent COVID-19 samples originated in the United States, Italy and Spain. Sources were T cells, B-cell-depleted T cells, or PBMCs; the material itself was cDNA or gDNA.

The CDR3 runs 14 residues. In germline, CDR1 is MNHEY, CDR2 SMNVEV (reference sequence). J gave up 7 bases and V 10 bases, and 10 bases lay outside the gene matches. Study processing details: Researchers report that nucleated cell counts were estimated from reference gene primer amplification. Produced via immunoSEQ multiplex PCR; TCRdb's table is partial and in-frame only. V and J calls and clone size come straight from that table; D and trimming were deduced from the DNA. The sample contains a few hundred thousand clones, roughly 86% of which appear only once. This receptor was taken from a woman in her 70s with active or convalescent COVID-19. The chain has TRBV27 and TRBJ1-4; 9 bases are shared with TRBD1. The sequencing sample was made of peripheral blood. The CDR3 spells CATRTGTGREKLFF. The CDR3 bases are TGTGCCACTCGAACCGGGACAGGGCGTGAAAAACTGTTTTTT.